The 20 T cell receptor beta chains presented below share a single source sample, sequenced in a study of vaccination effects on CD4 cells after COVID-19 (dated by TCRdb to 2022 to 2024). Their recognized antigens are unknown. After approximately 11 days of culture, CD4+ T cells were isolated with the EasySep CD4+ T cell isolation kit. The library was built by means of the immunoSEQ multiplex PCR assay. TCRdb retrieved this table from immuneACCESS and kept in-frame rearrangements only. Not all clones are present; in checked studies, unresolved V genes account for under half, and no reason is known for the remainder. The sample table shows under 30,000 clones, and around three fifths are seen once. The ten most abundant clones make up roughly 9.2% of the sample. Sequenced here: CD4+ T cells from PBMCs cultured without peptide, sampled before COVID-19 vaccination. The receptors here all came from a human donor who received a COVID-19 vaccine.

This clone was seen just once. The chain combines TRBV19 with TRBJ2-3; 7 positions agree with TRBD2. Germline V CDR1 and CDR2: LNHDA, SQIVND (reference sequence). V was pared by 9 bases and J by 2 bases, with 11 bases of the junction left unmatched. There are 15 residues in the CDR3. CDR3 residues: CASRSSGLYTDTQYF. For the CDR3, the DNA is TGTGCCAGCCGATCTTCGGGACTATACACAGATACGCAGTATTTT.

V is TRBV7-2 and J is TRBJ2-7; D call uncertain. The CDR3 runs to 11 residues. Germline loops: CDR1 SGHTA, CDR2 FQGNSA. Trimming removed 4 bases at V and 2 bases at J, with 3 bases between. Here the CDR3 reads CASSSAYEQYF. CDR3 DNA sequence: TGTGCCAGCAGCTCTGCCTACGAGCAGTACTTC.

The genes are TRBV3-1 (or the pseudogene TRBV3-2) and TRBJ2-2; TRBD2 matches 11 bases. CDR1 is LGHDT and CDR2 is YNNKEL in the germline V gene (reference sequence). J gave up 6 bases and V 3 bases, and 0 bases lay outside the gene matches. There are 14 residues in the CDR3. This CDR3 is CASSQGLAAGELFF. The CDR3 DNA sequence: TGTGCCAGCAGCCAGGGACTAGCGGCCGGGGAGCTGTTTTTT.

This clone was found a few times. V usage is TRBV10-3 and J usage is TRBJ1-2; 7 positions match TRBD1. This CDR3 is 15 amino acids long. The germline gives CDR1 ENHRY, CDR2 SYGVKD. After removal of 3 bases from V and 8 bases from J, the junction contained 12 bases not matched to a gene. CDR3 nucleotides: TGTGCCATCAGTGAACCCCAGACAGGGATAAACGGCTACACCTTC. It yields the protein CAISEPQTGINGYTF.

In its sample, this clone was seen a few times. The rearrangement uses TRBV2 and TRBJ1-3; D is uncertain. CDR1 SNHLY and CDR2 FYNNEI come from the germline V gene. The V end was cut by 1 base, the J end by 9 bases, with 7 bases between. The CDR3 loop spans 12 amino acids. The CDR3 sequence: CASSEVETTIYF. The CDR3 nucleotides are TGTGCCAGCAGTGAAGTGGAAACCACCATATATTTT.

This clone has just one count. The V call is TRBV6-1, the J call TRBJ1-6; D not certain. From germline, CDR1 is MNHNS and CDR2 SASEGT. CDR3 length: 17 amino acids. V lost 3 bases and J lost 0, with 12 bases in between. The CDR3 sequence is CASSEFGPSSYNSPLHF. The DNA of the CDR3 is TGTGCCAGCAGTGAGTTTGGGCCGAGCTCCTATAATTCACCCCTCCACTTT.

CDR3 loop: CATSDFDTQYF. CDR3 DNA sequence: TGTGCCACCAGTGATTTCGATACGCAGTATTTT. This chain uses TRBV24-1 with TRBJ2-3; D call uncertain. This CDR3 region has 11 residues. The V end was cut by 1 base, the J end by 6 bases, with 1 base between. Germline CDR1 KGHDR, CDR2 SFDVKD.

The CDR3 reads CASRYRYGTNTEAFF. CDR3 nucleotide sequence: TGTGCCAGCAGGTATAGGTATGGGACGAACACTGAAGCTTTCTTT. The rearrangement links TRBV6-5 to TRBJ1-1, with D perhaps TRBD1 (5 bases). This CDR3 is built from 15 residues. CDR1 and CDR2 (germline): MNHEY, SVGAGI. Trimming removed 6 bases from V and 1 base from J, with 15 bases in between.

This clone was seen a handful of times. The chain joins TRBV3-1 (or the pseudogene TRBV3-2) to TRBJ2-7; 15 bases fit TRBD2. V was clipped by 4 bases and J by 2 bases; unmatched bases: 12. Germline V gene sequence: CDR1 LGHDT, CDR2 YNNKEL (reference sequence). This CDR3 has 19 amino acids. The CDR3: CASSRKSPGLAGGAYEQYF. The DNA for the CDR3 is TGTGCCAGCAGCCGCAAGTCCCCGGGACTAGCGGGGGGTGCCTACGAGCAGTACTTC.

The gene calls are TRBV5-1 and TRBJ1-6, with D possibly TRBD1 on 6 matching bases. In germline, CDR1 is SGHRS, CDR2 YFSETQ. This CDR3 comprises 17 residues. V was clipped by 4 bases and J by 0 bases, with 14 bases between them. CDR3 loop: CASSTGTPSSYNSPLHF. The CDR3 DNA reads TGCGCCAGCAGCACCGGGACACCGAGCTCCTATAATTCACCCCTCCACTTT.

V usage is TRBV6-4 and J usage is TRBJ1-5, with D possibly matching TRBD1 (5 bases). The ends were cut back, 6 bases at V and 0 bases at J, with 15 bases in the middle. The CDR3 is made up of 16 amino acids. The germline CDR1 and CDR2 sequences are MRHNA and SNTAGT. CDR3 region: CASSRNYRSSNQPQHF. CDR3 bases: TGTGCCAGCAGCCGTAATTACAGGAGTAGCAATCAGCCCCAGCATTTT.

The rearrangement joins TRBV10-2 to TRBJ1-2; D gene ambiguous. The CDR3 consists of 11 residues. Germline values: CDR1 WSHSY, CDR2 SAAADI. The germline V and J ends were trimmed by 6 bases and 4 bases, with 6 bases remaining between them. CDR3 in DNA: TGCGCCAGCAGCCCCTCCTATGGCTACACCTTC. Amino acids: CASSPSYGYTF.

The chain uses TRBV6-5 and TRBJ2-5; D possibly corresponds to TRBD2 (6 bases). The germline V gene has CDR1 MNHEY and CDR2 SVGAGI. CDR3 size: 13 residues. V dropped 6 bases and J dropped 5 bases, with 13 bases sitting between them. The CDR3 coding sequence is TGTGCCAGCAGCCGGGGACTGCGGGAGACCCAGTACTTC. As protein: CASSRGLRETQYF.

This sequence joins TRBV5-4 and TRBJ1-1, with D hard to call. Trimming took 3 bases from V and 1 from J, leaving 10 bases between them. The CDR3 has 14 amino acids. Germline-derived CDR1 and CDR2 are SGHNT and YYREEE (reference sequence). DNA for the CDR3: TGTGCCAGCAGCTCAGTACAGCGGAACACTGAAGCTTTCTTT. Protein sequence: CASSSVQRNTEAFF.

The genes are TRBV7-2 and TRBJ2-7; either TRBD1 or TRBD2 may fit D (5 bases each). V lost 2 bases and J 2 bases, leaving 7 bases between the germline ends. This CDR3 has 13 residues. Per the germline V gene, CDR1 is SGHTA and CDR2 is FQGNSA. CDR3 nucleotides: TGTGCCAGCAGCTTACTGGGACCCTACGAGCAGTACTTC. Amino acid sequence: CASSLLGPYEQYF.

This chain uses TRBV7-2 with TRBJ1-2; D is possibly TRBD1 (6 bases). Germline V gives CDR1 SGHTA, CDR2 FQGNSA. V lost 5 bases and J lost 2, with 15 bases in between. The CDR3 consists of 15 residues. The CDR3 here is CASSPTGRTNYGYTF. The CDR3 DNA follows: TGTGCCAGCAGCCCCACAGGGAGGACGAACTATGGCTACACCTTC.

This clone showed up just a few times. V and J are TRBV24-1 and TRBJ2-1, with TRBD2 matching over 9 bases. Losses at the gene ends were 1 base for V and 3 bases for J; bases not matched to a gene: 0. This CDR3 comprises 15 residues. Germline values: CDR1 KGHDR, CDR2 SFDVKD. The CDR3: CATSDFSGGYNEQFF. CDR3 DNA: TGTGCCACCAGTGATTTTAGCGGGGGCTACAATGAGCAGTTCTTC.

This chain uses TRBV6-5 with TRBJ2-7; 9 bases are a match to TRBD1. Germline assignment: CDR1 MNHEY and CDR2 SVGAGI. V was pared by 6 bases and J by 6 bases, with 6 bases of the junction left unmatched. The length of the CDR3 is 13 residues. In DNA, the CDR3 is TGTGCCAGCAGGATACAGGGGGCTAGCGAGCAGTACTTC. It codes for CASRIQGASEQYF.

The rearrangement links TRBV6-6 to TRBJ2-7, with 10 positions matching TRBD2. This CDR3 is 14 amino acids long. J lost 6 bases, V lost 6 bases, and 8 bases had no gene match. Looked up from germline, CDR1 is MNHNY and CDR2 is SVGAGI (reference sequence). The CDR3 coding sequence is TGTGCCAGCAGCCGTACCGGGACTAGCGTCGAGCAGTACTTC. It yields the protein CASSRTGTSVEQYF.

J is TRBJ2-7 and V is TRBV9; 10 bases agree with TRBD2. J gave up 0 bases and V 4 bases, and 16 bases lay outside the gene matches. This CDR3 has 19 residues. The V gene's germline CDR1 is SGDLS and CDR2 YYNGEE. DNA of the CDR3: TGTGCCAGCAGCCCGGGGCTAGCGGGGGACATAACCTTCTCCTACGAGCAGTACTTC. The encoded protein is CASSPGLAGDITFSYEQYF.